A selection of T cell receptor beta chains follows, all from one sample in a study of blood T cell repertoires in COVID-19. The data were produced by immunoSEQ multiplex PCR, yet TCRdb's version contains in-frame clones alone and is incomplete. The sample gives about 38,000 clones, around 80% of which show up once; around 1.6% is in the top ten. Sequenced: peripheral blood. These receptor sequences come from a man aged 55 to 69 with COVID-19, enrolled during active disease. Each CDR3 is given with its conserved first and last residue. The order of the fields is clone size, CDR3 length, V gene, J gene, D gene, CDR3 protein, CDR3 DNA. The D gene is left open where the match is weak. Only some rows state a clone size, as once, few, many or a class for expanded clones.

-	14	TRBV27	TRBJ1-4	-	CASSRGGANEKLFF	TGTGCCAGCAGTCGCGGCGGGGCTAATGAAAAACTGTTTTTT
-	16	TRBV6-5	TRBJ1-2	-	CASSSDIQGLFYGYTF	TGTGCCAGCAGTTCCGATATCCAGGGGCTCTTCTATGGCTACACCTTC
-	14	TRBV10-3	TRBJ1-6	TRBD1	CAISPGTGELSLHF	TGTGCCATCAGCCCCGGGACAGGGGAACTATCCCTCCACTTT
once	13	TRBV19	TRBJ1-1	-	CASSELGSTEAFF	TGTGCCAGTAGCGAGCTTGGGAGCACTGAAGCTTTCTTT
-	15	TRBV7-2	TRBJ1-1	-	CASSLDWAPHTEAFF	TGTGCCAGCAGCTTAGACTGGGCCCCCCACACTGAAGCTTTCTTT
-	13	TRBV29-1	TRBJ1-5	-	CSVVPGIDQPQHF	TGCAGCGTTGTGCCAGGGATAGATCAGCCCCAGCATTTT
-	11	TRBV28	TRBJ1-1	-	CASTTNTEAFF	TGTGCCAGCACCACTAACACTGAAGCTTTCTTT
-	14	TRBV4-3	TRBJ1-1	-	CASSQVGGNTEAFF	TGCGCCAGCAGCCAAGTCGGGGGGAACACTGAAGCTTTCTTT
-	15	TRBV28	TRBJ1-6	TRBD1	CASSTPQGRNSPLHF	TGTGCCAGCAGTACTCCACAGGGGAGGAATTCACCCCTCCACTTT
-	14	TRBV6-5	TRBJ1-5	-	CASSSTDQGQPQHF	TGTGCCAGCAGTAGCACCGACCAGGGGCAGCCCCAGCATTTT
-	15	TRBV19	TRBJ1-4	TRBD1	CASSPQTGAQEKLFF	TGTGCCAGTAGTCCCCAGACAGGGGCGCAGGAAAAACTGTTTTTT
-	17	TRBV4-3	TRBJ1-2	-	CASSQDPYQGANYGYTF	TGCGCCAGCAGCCAAGATCCCTATCAAGGGGCGAACTATGGCTACACCTTC
-	13	TRBV5-4	TRBJ2-1	TRBD2	CASSGRAYNEQFF	TGTGCCAGCAGCGGGAGGGCCTACAATGAGCAGTTCTTC
-	16	TRBV5-1	TRBJ1-3	-	CASSLGGSISGNTIYF	TGCGCCAGCAGCCTAGGTGGCAGTATCTCTGGAAACACCATATATTTT
-	16	TRBV9	TRBJ2-2	TRBD2	CASSVGQAGSTGELFF	TGTGCCAGCAGCGTTGGCCAAGCGGGATCCACCGGGGAGCTGTTTTTT
-	13	TRBV19	TRBJ1-6	-	CASTSPGSSPLHF	TGTGCCAGTACCAGCCCGGGGAGTTCACCCCTCCACTTT
-	15	TRBV27	TRBJ2-2	TRBD2	CASMRGRESTGELFF	TGTGCCAGCATGCGAGGGAGGGAAAGCACCGGGGAGCTGTTTTTT
-	14	TRBV15	TRBJ2-1	TRBD1	CATSPTTNPGQKFF	TGTGCCACCAGCCCCACGACCAACCCGGGACAGAAGTTCTTC
-	16	TRBV19	TRBJ2-7	TRBD1	CASSTSKTGELYEQYF	TGTGCCAGTAGTACAAGCAAAACAGGGGAACTCTACGAGCAGTACTTC
-	14	TRBV14	TRBJ1-2	-	CASSQARGRYGYTF	TGTGCCAGCAGCCAAGCACGGGGGAGGTATGGCTACACCTTC
-	17	TRBV5-6	TRBJ2-1	TRBD2	CASSWSLAGVSYNEQFF	TGTGCCAGCAGCTGGAGCCTAGCGGGAGTCTCCTACAATGAGCAGTTCTTC
-	18	TRBV2	TRBJ2-3	TRBD2	CASSDPLGLAGDSDTQYF	TGTGCCAGCAGTGACCCTTTGGGACTAGCGGGAGACTCAGATACGCAGTATTTT
few	15	TRBV6-1	TRBJ2-7	TRBD1	CASRTGGITSYEQYF	TGTGCCAGCAGGACAGGGGGCATAACGTCCTACGAGCAGTACTTC
-	16	TRBV4-3	TRBJ1-5	-	CASSQDTQGWGQPQHF	TGCGCCAGCAGCCAAGACACCCAGGGGTGGGGTCAGCCCCAGCATTTT
once	16	TRBV6-5	TRBJ1-1	-	CASSSSDALRGTEAFF	TGTGCCAGCAGTTCCTCGGACGCACTCCGGGGCACTGAAGCTTTCTTT
-	14	TRBV29-1	TRBJ2-7	TRBD1	CSVDLGQGVYEQYF	TGCAGCGTTGACCTGGGACAGGGCGTATACGAGCAGTACTTC
-	13	TRBV6-5	TRBJ2-1	TRBD1	CASSYTDRGQQFF	TGTGCCAGCAGTTACACGGACAGGGGGCAGCAGTTCTTC
-	14	TRBV4-3	TRBJ1-5	-	CASSQEHPQQPQHF	TGCGCCAGCAGCCAAGAACACCCGCAACAGCCCCAGCATTTT
-	14	TRBV3-1/TRBV3-2	TRBJ2-5	TRBD1	CASSPGQGAETQYF	TGTGCCAGCAGCCCGGGACAGGGGGCCGAGACCCAGTACTTC
-	15	TRBV5-6	TRBJ2-1	-	CASSLGLADYNEQFF	TGTGCCAGCAGCTTGGGGCTAGCTGACTACAATGAGCAGTTCTTC
-	19	TRBV19	TRBJ2-1	TRBD2	CASSKLTSGSIRSYNEQFF	TGTGCCAGTTCTAAACTGACTAGCGGGAGCATTCGCTCCTACAATGAGCAGTTCTTC
-	13	TRBV7-9	TRBJ1-4	-	CASSRDRSEKLFF	TGTGCCAGCAGCAGGGATCGGAGTGAAAAACTGTTTTTT
-	14	TRBV6-1	TRBJ2-1	TRBD2	CASSDSGRAGEQFF	TGTGCCAGCAGTGATAGCGGGAGGGCGGGTGAGCAGTTCTTC
-	18	TRBV4-1	TRBJ2-1	TRBD2	CASSQPRSSGNSYNEQFF	TGCGCCAGCAGCCAACCCCGTTCTAGCGGGAACTCCTACAATGAGCAGTTCTTC
-	13	TRBV28	TRBJ1-1	-	CASSSGFNTEAFF	TGTGCCAGCAGTTCAGGTTTTAACACTGAAGCTTTCTTT
-	15	TRBV27	TRBJ1-6	TRBD1	CASRAGTGGNSPLHF	TGTGCCAGCAGGGCGGGAACAGGGGGAAATTCACCCCTCCACTTT
once	14	TRBV6-5	TRBJ2-1	-	CASISWGGGNEQFF	TGTGCCAGCATTTCTTGGGGAGGGGGGAATGAGCAGTTCTTC
-	14	TRBV5-1	TRBJ2-1	TRBD2	CASSSGLADNEQFF	TGCGCCAGCAGCTCTGGACTAGCGGACAATGAGCAGTTCTTC
-	13	TRBV15	TRBJ2-3	-	CATSRDITDTQYF	TGTGCCACCAGCAGAGATATTACAGATACGCAGTATTTT
-	15	TRBV11-2	TRBJ1-3	-	CASSLDRGRQATIYF	TGTGCCAGCAGCTTAGATAGGGGCCGTCAGGCCACCATATATTTT
-	14	TRBV27	TRBJ1-1	TRBD1	CASSTRDRGTEAFF	TGTGCCAGCAGTACCCGGGACAGGGGGACTGAAGCTTTCTTT
-	17	TRBV27	TRBJ2-7	-	CASSLAATYSKSYEQYF	TGTGCCAGCAGTTTAGCCGCTACTTACTCAAAATCCTACGAGCAGTACTTC
-	16	TRBV3-1/TRBV3-2	TRBJ1-3	TRBD1	CASSPAQGGSGNTIYF	TGTGCCAGCAGCCCCGCACAGGGGGGATCTGGAAACACCATATATTTT
-	15	TRBV3-1/TRBV3-2	TRBJ1-2	TRBD1	CASSLGTGGDYGYTF	TGTGCCAGCAGCCTCGGGACAGGCGGGGACTATGGCTACACCTTC
-	16	TRBV4-1	TRBJ2-1	TRBD1	CASSVTGTGFGSGQFF	TGCGCCAGCAGCGTAACCGGGACAGGGTTTGGATCTGGGCAGTTCTTC
few	16	TRBV5-4	TRBJ2-1	TRBD2	CASSLAASGRGYEQFF	TGTGCCAGCAGCTTGGCGGCTAGCGGGAGAGGCTATGAGCAGTTCTTC
-	14	TRBV27	TRBJ2-2	-	CASSPTGSTGELFF	TGTGCCAGCAGTCCTACAGGATCCACCGGGGAGCTGTTTTTT
-	15	TRBV11-3	TRBJ2-4	-	CASSQDGFSNNIQYF	TGTGCCAGCAGCCAAGATGGCTTTTCGAACAACATTCAGTACTTC
-	15	TRBV5-1	TRBJ2-7	TRBD2	CASSLASAGGHEQYF	TGCGCCAGCAGCTTGGCTTCGGCGGGAGGGCACGAGCAGTACTTC
few	12	TRBV9	TRBJ2-2	-	CASSPAYGELFF	TGTGCCAGCAGCCCCGCCTACGGGGAGCTGTTTTTT
-	12	TRBV29-1	TRBJ1-2	-	CSVGQGNYGYTF	TGCAGCGTTGGGCAGGGAAACTATGGCTACACCTTC
-	14	TRBV15	TRBJ2-7	TRBD2	CATQGGLGDYEQYF	TGTGCCACGCAAGGTGGACTAGGCGACTACGAGCAGTACTTC
once	15	TRBV7-2	TRBJ2-7	-	CASSFLPRGGNEQYF	TGTGCCAGCAGCTTTCTTCCTCGTGGGGGCAACGAGCAGTACTTC
-	15	TRBV7-3	TRBJ2-1	TRBD2	CASSPWTSGRNEQFF	TGTGCCAGCAGCCCATGGACTAGCGGGAGAAATGAGCAGTTCTTC
-	15	TRBV6-5	TRBJ1-2	TRBD1	CASSYGTGGRYGYTF	TGTGCCAGCAGTTACGGGACAGGGGGCAGATATGGCTACACCTTC
-	13	TRBV7-9	TRBJ1-2	TRBD1	CASSATGDDGYTF	TGTGCCAGCAGCGCCACAGGGGATGATGGCTACACCTTC
-	16	TRBV5-4	TRBJ1-2	-	CASSLVAGEPNYGYTF	TGTGCCAGCAGCTTGGTGGCGGGAGAACCGAACTATGGCTACACCTTC
-	14	TRBV9	TRBJ1-2	TRBD1	CASSGGDSPEGYTF	TGTGCCAGCAGCGGAGGGGACAGCCCGGAAGGCTACACCTTC
-	14	TRBV9	TRBJ1-4	TRBD1	CASSRQGANEKLFF	TGTGCCAGCAGTCGACAGGGGGCTAATGAAAAACTGTTTTTT
-	19	TRBV19	TRBJ1-5	TRBD1	CASNNKEGQGSQRNQPQHF	TGTGCCAGTAACAACAAAGAGGGACAGGGGTCGCAACGAAATCAGCCCCAGCATTTT